The present entry profiles one T cell receptor beta chain with its context. No antigen is known for it. Looked up from germline, CDR1 is KGHSH and CDR2 is LQKENI. V lost 3 bases and J lost 0, with 8 bases in between. This CDR3 region has 14 residues. The PCR had 60 Vbeta and 13 Jbeta primers. Assay: immunoSEQ multiplex PCR; the TCRdb copy retains only in-frame clones and omits some. This sample carries about 160,000 clones, roughly four fifths of them seen once, and the ten largest clones take roughly 1.4%. These data originate in a study of cytomegalovirus exposure and HLA in healthy donors. Overall study findings and caveats: Later analysis identified a missense DCLRE1C variant that was linked to TCR beta V- and J-gene trimming. Across HLA loci, a later analysis found differing TCR association rates, with DRB1 most and HLA-C fewest. Likely technical artifact: a cluster of highly shared sequence variants.

The material sequenced was PBMCs. The genes are TRBV18 and TRBJ2-5; D call uncertain. This receptor was taken from a man in his forties or fifties in good health and CMV-seronegative. DNA for the CDR3: TGTGCCAGCTCACCCGAGCGCAACCAAGAGACCCAGTACTTC. Protein product: CASSPERNQETQYF.